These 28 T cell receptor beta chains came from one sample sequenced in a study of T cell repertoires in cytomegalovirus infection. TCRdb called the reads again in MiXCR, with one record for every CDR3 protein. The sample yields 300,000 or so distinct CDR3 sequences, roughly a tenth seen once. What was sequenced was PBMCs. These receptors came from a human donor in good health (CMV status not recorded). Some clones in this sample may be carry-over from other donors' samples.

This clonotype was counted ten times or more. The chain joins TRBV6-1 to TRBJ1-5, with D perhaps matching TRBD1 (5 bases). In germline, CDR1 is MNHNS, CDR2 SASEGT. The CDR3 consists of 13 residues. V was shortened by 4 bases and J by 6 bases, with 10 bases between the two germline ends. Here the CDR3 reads CASSVSQAQPQHF. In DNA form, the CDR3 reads TGTGCCAGCAGTGTTTCACAGGCTCAGCCCCAGCATTTT.

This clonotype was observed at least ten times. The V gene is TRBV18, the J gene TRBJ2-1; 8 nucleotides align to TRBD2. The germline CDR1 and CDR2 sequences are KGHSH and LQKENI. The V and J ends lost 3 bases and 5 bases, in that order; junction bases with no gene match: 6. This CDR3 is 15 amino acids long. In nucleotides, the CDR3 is TGTGCCAGCTCACCTCCGGGACTAGTGGACAATGAGCAGTTCTTC. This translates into CASSPPGLVDNEQFF.

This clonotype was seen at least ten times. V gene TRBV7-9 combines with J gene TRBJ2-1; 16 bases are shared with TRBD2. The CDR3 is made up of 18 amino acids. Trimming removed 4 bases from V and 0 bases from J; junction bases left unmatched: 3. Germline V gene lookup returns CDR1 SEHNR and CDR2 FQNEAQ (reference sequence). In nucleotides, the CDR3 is TGTGCCAGCAGCTCCGGGACTAGCGGGGGGGCCTCCTACAATGAGCAGTTCTTC. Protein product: CASSSGTSGGASYNEQFF.

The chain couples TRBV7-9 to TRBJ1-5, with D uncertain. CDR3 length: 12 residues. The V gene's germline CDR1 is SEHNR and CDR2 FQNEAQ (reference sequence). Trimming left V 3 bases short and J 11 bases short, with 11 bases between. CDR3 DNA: TGTGCCAGCAGCTTCGTCAACCGCGCCCAGCATTTT. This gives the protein CASSFVNRAQHF. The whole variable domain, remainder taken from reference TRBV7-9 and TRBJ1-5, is DTGVSQNPRHKITKRGQNVTFRCDPISEHNRLYWYRQTLGQGPEFLTYFQNEAQLEKSRLLSDRFSAERPKGSFSTLEIQRTEQGDSAMYLCASSFVNRAQHFGDGTRLSIL.

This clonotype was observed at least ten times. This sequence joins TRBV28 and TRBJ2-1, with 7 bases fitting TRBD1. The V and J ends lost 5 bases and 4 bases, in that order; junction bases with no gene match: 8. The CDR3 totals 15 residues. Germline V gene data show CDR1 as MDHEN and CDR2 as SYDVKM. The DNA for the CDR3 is TGTGCCAGCAGTACCGGGACAGTGAGTTACAATGAGCAGTTCTTC. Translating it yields CASSTGTVSYNEQFF.

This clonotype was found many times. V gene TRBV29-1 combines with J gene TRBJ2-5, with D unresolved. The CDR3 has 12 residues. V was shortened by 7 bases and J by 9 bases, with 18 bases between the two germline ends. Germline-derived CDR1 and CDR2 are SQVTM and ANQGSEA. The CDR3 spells CSATRTTQAQYF. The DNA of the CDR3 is TGCAGCGCCACGAGGACGACCCAGGCCCAGTACTTC.

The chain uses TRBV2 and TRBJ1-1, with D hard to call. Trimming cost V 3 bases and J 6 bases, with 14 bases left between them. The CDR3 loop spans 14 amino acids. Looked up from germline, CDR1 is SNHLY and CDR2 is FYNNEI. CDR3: CASSELREYAEAFF. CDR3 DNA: TGTGCCAGCAGTGAGCTCAGAGAGTACGCTGAAGCTTTCTTT. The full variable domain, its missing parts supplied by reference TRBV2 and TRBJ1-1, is EPEVTQTPSHQVTQMGQEVILRCVPISNHLYFYWYRQILGQKVEFLVSFYNNEISEKSEIFDDQFSVERPDGSNFTLKIRSTKLEDSAMYFCASSELREYAEAFFGQGTRLTVV.

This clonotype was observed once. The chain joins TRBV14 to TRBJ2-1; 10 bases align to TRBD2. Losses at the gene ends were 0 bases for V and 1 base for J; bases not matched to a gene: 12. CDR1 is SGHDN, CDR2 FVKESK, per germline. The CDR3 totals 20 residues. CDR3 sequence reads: CASSQDRWASGGRSYNEQFF. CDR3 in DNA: TGTGCCAGCAGCCAAGATCGGTGGGCTAGCGGGGGACGATCCTACAATGAGCAGTTCTTC.

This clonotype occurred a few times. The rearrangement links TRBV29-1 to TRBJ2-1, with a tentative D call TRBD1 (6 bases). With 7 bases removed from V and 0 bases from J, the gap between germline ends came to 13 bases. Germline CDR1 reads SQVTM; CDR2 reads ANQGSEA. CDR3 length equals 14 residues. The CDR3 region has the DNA TGCAGCGGTACGACAGGTAGCTCCTACAATGAGCAGTTCTTC. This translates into CSGTTGSSYNEQFF.

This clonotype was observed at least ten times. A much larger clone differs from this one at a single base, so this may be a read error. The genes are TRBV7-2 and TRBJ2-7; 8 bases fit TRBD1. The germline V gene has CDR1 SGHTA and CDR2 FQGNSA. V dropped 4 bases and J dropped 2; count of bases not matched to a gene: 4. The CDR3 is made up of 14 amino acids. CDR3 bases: TGTGCCAGCAGCTCCTGGACAGGGACCTACGAGCAGTACTTC. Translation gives CASSSWTGTYEQYF. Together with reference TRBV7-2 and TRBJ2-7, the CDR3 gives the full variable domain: GAGVSQSPSNKVTEKGKDVELRCDPISGHTALYWYRQSLGQGLEFLIYFQGNSAPDKSGLPSDRFSAERTGGSVSTLTIQRTQQEDSAVYLCASSSWTGTYEQYFGPGTRLTVT.

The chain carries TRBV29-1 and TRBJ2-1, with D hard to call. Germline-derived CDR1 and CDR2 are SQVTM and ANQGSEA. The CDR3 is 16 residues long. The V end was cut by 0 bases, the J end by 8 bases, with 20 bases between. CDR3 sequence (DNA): TGCAGCGTTGAAGATCGCGTGGCTACAACAACTGATGAGCAGTTCTTC. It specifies CSVEDRVATTTDEQFF.

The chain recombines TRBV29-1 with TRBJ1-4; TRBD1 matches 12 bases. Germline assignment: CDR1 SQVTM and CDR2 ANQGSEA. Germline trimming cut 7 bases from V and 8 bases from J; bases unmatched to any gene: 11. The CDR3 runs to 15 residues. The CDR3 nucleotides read TGCAGCGCTTCCCGTGGGACAGGGGGCGAGGAAAAACTGTTTTTT. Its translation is CSASRGTGGEEKLFF.

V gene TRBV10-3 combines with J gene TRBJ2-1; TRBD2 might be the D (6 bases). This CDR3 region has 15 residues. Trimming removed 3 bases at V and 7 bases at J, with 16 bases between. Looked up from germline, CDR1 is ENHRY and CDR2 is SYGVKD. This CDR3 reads CAISDPGPGVNEQFF. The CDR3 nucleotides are TGTGCCATCAGTGACCCCGGGCCGGGGGTGAATGAGCAGTTCTTC.

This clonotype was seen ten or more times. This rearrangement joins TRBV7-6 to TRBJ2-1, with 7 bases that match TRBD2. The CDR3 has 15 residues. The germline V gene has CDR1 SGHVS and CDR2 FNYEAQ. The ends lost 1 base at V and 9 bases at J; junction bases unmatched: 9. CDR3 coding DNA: TGTGCCAGCAGCTTAGAGTCGGGGGGTAGGGGTGAGCAGTTCTTC. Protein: CASSLESGGRGEQFF.

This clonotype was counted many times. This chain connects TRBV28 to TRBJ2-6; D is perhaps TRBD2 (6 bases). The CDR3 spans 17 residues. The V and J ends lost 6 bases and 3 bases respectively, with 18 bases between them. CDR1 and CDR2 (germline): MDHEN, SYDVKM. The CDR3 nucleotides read TGTGCCAGCAGCGTTGGGACTGCTATAGGTGGGGCCAACGTCCTGACTTTC. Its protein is CASSVGTAIGGANVLTF.

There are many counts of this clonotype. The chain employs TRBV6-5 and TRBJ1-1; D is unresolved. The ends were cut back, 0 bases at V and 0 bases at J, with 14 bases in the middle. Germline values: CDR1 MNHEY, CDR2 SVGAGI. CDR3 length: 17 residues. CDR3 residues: CASSYSNKRTMNTEAFF. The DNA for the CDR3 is TGTGCCAGCAGTTACTCGAACAAGAGAACGATGAACACTGAAGCTTTCTTT.

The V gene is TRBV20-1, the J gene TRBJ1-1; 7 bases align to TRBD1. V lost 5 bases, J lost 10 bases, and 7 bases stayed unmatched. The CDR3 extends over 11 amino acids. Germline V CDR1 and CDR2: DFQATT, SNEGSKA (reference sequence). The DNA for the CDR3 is TGCAGTGCTCCTGTGACAGGGTCAGCTTTCTTT. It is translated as CSAPVTGSAFF.

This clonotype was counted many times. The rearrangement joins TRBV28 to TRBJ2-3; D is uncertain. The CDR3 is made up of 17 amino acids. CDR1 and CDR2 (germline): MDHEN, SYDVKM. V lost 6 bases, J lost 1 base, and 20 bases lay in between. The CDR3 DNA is TGTGCCAGCAGGACTCCGAGGCCCCAGCTCCGCACAGATACGCAGTATTTT. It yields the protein CASRTPRPQLRTDTQYF.

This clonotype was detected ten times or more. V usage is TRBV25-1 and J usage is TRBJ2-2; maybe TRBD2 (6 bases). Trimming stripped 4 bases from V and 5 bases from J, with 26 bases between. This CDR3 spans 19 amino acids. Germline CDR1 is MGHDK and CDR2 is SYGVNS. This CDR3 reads CASSAAHLGPTRRTGELFF. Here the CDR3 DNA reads TGTGCCAGCAGTGCCGCCCACCTGGGACCGACTAGGAGGACCGGGGAGCTGTTTTTT.

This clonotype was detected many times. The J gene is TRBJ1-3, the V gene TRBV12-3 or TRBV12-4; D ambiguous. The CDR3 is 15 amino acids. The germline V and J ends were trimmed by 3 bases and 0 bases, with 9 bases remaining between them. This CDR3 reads CASSFSASSGNTIYF. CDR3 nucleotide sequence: TGTGCCAGCAGTTTCTCCGCGAGCTCTGGAAACACCATATATTTT.

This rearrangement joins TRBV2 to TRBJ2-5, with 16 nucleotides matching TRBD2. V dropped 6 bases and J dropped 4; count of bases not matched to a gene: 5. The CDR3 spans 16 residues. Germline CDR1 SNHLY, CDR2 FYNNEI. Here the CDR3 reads CASREGLAGGPETQYF. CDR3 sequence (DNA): TGTGCCAGCAGAGAGGGACTAGCGGGGGGGCCAGAGACCCAGTACTTC.

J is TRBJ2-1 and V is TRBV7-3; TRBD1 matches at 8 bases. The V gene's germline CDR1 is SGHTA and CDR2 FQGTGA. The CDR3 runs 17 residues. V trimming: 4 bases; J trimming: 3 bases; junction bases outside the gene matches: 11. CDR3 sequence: CASSSQLRQGIYNEQFF. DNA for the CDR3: TGTGCCAGCAGCTCTCAATTAAGACAGGGGATCTACAATGAGCAGTTCTTC.

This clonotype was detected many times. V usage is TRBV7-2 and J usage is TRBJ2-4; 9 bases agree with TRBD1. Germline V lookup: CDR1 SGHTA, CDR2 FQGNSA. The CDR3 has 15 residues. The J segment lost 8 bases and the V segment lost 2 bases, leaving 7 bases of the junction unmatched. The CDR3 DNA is TGTGCCAGCAGCTTATCCGACAGGGGGAAGGACATTCAGTACTTC. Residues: CASSLSDRGKDIQYF. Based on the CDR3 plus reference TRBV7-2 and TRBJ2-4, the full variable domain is GAGVSQSPSNKVTEKGKDVELRCDPISGHTALYWYRQSLGQGLEFLIYFQGNSAPDKSGLPSDRFSAERTGGSVSTLTIQRTQQEDSAVYLCASSLSDRGKDIQYFGAGTRLSVL.

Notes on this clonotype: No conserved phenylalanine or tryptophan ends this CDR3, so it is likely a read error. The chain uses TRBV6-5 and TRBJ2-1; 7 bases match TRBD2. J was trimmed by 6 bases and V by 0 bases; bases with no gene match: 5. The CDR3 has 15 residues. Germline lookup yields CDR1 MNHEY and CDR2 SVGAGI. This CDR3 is CASSYSASGVNEQFL. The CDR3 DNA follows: TGTGCCAGCAGTTACTCGGCCAGCGGGGTCAATGAGCAGTTCCTC.

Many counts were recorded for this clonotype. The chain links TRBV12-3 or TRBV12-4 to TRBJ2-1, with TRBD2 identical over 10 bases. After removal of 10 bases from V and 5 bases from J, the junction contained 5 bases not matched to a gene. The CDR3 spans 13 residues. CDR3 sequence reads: CAILAGGNNEQFF. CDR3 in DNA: TGTGCCATTTTAGCGGGGGGCAACAATGAGCAGTTCTTC.

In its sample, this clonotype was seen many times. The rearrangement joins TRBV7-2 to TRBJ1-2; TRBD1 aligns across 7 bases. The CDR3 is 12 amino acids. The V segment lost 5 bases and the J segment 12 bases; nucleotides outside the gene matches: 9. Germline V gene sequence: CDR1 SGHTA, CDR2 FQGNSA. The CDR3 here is CASSLMTGPDTF. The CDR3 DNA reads TGTGCCAGCAGCCTGATGACAGGGCCAGACACCTTC.

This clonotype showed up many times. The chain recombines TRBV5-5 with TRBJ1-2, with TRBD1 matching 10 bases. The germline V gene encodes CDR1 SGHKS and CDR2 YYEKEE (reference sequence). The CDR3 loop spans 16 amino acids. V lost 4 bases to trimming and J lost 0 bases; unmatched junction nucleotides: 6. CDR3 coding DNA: TGTGCCAGCAGCCGGGACAGGGGTTTTGCTAACTATGGCTACACCTTC. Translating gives CASSRDRGFANYGYTF. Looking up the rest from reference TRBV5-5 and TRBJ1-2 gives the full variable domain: DAGVTQSPTHLIKTRGQQVTLRCSPISGHKSVSWYQQVLGQGPQFIFQYYEKEERGRGNFPDRFSARQFPNYSSELNVNALLLGDSALYLCASSRDRGFANYGYTFGSGTRLTVV.

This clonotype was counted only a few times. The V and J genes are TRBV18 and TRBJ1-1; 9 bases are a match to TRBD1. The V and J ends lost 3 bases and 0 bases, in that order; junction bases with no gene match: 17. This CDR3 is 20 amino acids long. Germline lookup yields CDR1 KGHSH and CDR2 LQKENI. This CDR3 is CASSPTASVRQGGLNTEAFF. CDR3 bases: TGTGCCAGCTCACCCACGGCGTCGGTTAGACAGGGGGGATTGAACACTGAAGCTTTCTTT.